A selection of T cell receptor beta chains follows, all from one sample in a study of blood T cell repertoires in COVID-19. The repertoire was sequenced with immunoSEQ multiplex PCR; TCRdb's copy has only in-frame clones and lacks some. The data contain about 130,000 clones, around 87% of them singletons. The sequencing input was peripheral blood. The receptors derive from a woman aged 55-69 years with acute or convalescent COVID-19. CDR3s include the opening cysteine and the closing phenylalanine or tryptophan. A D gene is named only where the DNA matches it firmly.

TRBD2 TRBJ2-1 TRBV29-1 CSVERPTSGRGEQFF TGCAGCGTTGAAAGGCCGACTAGCGGGAGAGGCGAGCAGTTCTTC
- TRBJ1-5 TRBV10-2 CASRRQETNQPQHF TGCGCCAGCAGAAGACAGGAAACCAATCAGCCCCAGCATTTT
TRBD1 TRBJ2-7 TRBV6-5 CASTRPGGYEQYF TGTGCCAGCACCCGACCAGGGGGCTACGAGCAGTACTTC
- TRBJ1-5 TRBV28 CASSLPGLNQPQHF TGTGCCAGCAGTTTACCAGGGCTCAATCAGCCCCAGCATTTT
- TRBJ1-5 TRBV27 CASSLQGSNQPQHF TGTGCCAGCAGTTTACAGGGAAGCAATCAGCCCCAGCATTTT
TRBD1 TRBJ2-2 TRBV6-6 CASSSRGTGELFF TGTGCCAGCAGTTCCAGGGGGACCGGGGAGCTGTTTTTT
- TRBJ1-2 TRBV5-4 CASSLSTGTNYGYTF TGTGCCAGCAGCCTTTCGACGGGTACTAACTATGGCTACACCTTC
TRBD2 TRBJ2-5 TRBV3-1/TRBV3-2 CASSQVLAVYQETQYF TGTGCCAGCAGCCAAGTACTAGCGGTGTACCAAGAGACCCAGTACTTC
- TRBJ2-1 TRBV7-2 CASSLDEGEQFF TGTGCCAGCAGCTTAGATGAGGGAGAGCAGTTCTTC
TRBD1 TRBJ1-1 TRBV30 CAWTVQGAGTEAFF TGTGCCTGGACCGTACAGGGGGCCGGCACTGAAGCTTTCTTT
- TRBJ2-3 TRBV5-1 CASSSTAGTDTQYF TGCGCCAGCAGCTCGACGGCGGGCACAGATACGCAGTATTTT